Below, 10 T cell receptor beta chains from the same sample are listed, as sequenced in a study of early stage breast cancer tumors. Sequencing was performed with immunoSEQ multiplex PCR; in TCRdb, only in-frame clones are kept and a portion is missing. Of roughly 30,000 clones in the sample, about 60% were seen once. Sequenced sample: breast tumor tissue. All receptors derive from a person in their fifties with breast cancer.

The chain links TRBV10-2 to TRBJ2-7, with 12 bases that match TRBD2. V dropped 3 bases and J dropped 1; count of bases not matched to a gene: 4. Germline CDR1 reads WSHSY; CDR2 reads SAAADI. The CDR3 sequence is 16 residues long. The CDR3 DNA reads TGCGCCAGCAGTGACCGGACTAGCGGGAAATCCTACGAGCAGTACTTC. As protein: CASSDRTSGKSYEQYF.

This chain's CDR3 is CASSPYSQETQYF. In DNA, the CDR3 is TGTGCCAGCTCACCTTACAGTCAAGAGACCCAGTACTTC. V and J are TRBV18 and TRBJ2-5; no reliable D call. Trimming pared 3 bases from V and 2 bases from J, leaving 7 bases between. The CDR3 runs to 13 residues. Germline-derived CDR1 and CDR2 are KGHSH and LQKENI. Full variable domain (rest looked up from reference TRBV18 and TRBJ2-5): NAGVMQNPRHLVRRRGQEARLRCSPMKGHSHVYWYRQLPEEGLKFMVYLQKENIIDESGMPKERFSAEFPKEGPSILRIQQVVRGDSAAYFCASSPYSQETQYFGPGTRLLVL.

This chain joins TRBV7-8 and TRBJ1-1; the D is unclear. The V end lost 3 bases, the J end lost 1 base, and 12 bases lay between the germline ends. The CDR3 runs 15 residues. Per the germline V gene, CDR1 is SGHVS and CDR2 is FQNEAQ. The CDR3 region has the DNA TGTGCCAGCAGCTTCCCAGGTTTGGGGAACACTGAAGCTTTCTTT. Translating gives CASSFPGLGNTEAFF.

V is TRBV30 and J is TRBJ2-1, with D possibly TRBD2 on 5 matching bases. V gave up 3 bases and J gave up 6 bases, with 9 bases separating them. The CDR3 covers 12 residues. Germline CDR1 reads GTSNPN; CDR2 reads SVGIG (reference sequence). The CDR3 protein is CAWSGGGNEQFF. CDR3 in DNA: TGTGCCTGGAGCGGAGGAGGCAATGAGCAGTTCTTC.

This clone was seen only a few times. V gene TRBV6-5 combines with J gene TRBJ1-1, with D maybe TRBD1 (5 bases). CDR1 and CDR2 (germline): MNHEY, SVGAGI. The CDR3 runs 13 residues. Trimming pared 5 bases from V and 1 base from J, leaving 8 bases between. The DNA for the CDR3 is TGTGCCAGCAGTCGCGACAGGAACACTGAAGCTTTCTTT. Its protein is CASSRDRNTEAFF.

The chain employs TRBV9 and TRBJ2-3, with TRBD1 as a possible D gene (6 bases). Trimming pared 6 bases from V and 5 bases from J, leaving 19 bases between. CDR3 length equals 15 residues. Germline loops: CDR1 SGDLS, CDR2 YYNGEE. CDR3 region: CASNGGRLMGDTQYF. CDR3 nucleotides: TGTGCCAGCAATGGGGGCAGGCTCATGGGAGATACGCAGTATTTT.

V is TRBV11-3 and J is TRBJ2-3; D is uncertain. V dropped 1 base and J dropped 4 bases, with 6 bases sitting between them. This CDR3 has 13 amino acids. Per the germline V gene, CDR1 is SGHNT and CDR2 is YENEEA. The CDR3 protein is CASSLGRADTQYF. CDR3 bases: TGTGCCAGCAGCTTAGGTCGGGCAGATACGCAGTATTTT.

V usage is TRBV5-6 and J usage is TRBJ1-4; 9 bases fit TRBD1. Looked up from germline, CDR1 is SGHDT and CDR2 is YYEEEE. The V segment lost 0 bases and the J segment 10 bases; nucleotides outside the gene matches: 4. The CDR3 length is 14 residues. This chain's CDR3 is CASSLEGQGGKLFF. DNA of the CDR3: TGTGCCAGCAGCTTGGAGGGACAGGGAGGAAAACTGTTTTTT.

The chain couples TRBV6-6 to TRBJ2-7, with 10 bases identical to TRBD2. The CDR3 spans 14 residues. The trim removed 10 bases at V and 5 bases at J, leaving 11 bases unmatched. Germline assignment: CDR1 MNHNY and CDR2 SVGAGI (reference sequence). CDR3 coding DNA: TGTGCCACCTCCCCCCAAGGGACTAGCGACGAGCAGTACTTC. Protein: CATSPQGTSDEQYF.

This chain joins TRBV27 and TRBJ1-4; D is unresolved. The germline gives CDR1 MNHEY, CDR2 SMNVEV (reference sequence). V lost 1 base, J lost 8 bases, and 14 bases lay in between. CDR3 length equals 15 residues. Here the CDR3 reads CASSLFRGGNEKLFF. The CDR3 region has the DNA TGTGCCAGCAGTTTATTTCGGGGAGGTAACGAAAAACTGTTTTTT.